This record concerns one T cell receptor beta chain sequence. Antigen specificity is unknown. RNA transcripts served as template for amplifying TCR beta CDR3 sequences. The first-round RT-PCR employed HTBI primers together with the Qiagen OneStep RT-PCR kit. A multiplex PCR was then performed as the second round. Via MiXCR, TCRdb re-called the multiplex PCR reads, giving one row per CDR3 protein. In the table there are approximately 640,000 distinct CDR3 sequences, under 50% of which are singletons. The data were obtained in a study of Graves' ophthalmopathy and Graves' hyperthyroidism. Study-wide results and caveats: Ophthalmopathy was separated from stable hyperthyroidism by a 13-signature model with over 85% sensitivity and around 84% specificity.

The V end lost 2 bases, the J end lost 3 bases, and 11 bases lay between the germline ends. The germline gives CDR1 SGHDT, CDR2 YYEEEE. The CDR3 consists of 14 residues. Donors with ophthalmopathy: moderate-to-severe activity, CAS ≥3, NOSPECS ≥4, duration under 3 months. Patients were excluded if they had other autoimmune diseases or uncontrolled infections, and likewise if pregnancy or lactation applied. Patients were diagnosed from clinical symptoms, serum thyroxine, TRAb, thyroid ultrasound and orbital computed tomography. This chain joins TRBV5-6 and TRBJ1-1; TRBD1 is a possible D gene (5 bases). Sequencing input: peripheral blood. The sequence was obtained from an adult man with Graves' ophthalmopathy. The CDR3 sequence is CASSFQGPDTEAFF. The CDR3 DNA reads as TGTGCCAGCAGCTTTCAGGGCCCCGACACTGAAGCTTTCTTT.